The clone carrying this T cell receptor (beta chain) has ten or more counts. Its target is not known. TCRdb independently ran MiXCR on the RT-PCR reads; one entry per CDR3 protein. Among hundreds of thousands of distinct CDR3 sequences listed, 6% to 9% were seen once. The data derive from a study of response to subunit inactivated influenza vaccine. Findings of the study overall: New T cells are recruited in small numbers by each seasonal influenza vaccination, according to the authors' suggestion.

V gave up 1 base and J gave up 2 bases, with 10 bases separating them. Germline-derived CDR1 and CDR2 are SGHKS and YYEKEE (reference sequence). The CDR3 has 14 amino acids. The sequencing here drew on PBMCs from blood, taken roughly 24 months after vaccination. The source is a man in his fifties or sixties who received an inactivated influenza vaccine. This chain joins TRBV5-5 and TRBJ2-7, with D uncertain. CDR3 sequence (DNA): TGTGCCAGCAGCTTGTATTCGGAGACCTACGAGCAGTACTTC. Translation: CASSLYSETYEQYF.